The sample holds many counts of the clone carrying this TCR beta chain. The data were obtained in a study of regulatory T cells in long-lasting Graves disease. The germline CDR1 and CDR2 sequences are MNHEY and SVGEGT. This CDR3 is built from 15 residues. The ends were cut back, 2 bases at V and 4 bases at J, with 14 bases in the middle. The sample's time point: newly diagnosed GD, antithyroid drugs for less than 3 months. Extracted PBMC RNA gave rise to the TCR library. Researchers made TCR beta libraries by using iRepertoire HTBI primers and running Arm-PCR on CDR3 regions. TCRdb re-called the multiplex PCR reads with MiXCR, one entry per CDR3 protein. The repertoire consists of fewer than 450,000 distinct CDR3 sequences, with approximately 15% occurring once and the leading ten covering about 7.8%. The sample was also linked to a second study, of T cells in Graves' hyperthyroidism and ophthalmopathy.

The source material was peripheral blood mononuclear cells (PBMCs), sampled at new diagnosis, from a patient treated with antithyroid drugs. This sequence joins TRBV6-2 or TRBV6-3 and TRBJ2-5; D is possibly TRBD1 (5 bases). This TCR was recovered from a woman in her 40s with Graves disease. Here the CDR3 reads CASSYAVRAGETQYF. The CDR3 coding sequence is TGTGCCAGCAGTTACGCAGTCAGGGCTGGAGAGACCCAGTACTTC.